One and the same sample provided the 20 T cell receptor beta chains below, sequenced in a study of T-cell reconstitution after alpha-beta-depleted transplantation in children. Unique molecular identifiers were used to barcode this TCRbeta library. Using its own MiXCR run on the PCR reads, TCRdb lists one record per CDR3 protein. This table has some 600,000 distinct CDR3 sequences, roughly 13% appearing once. The sample consisted of PBMCs, mostly from graft donor cells, taken 360 days after TCRalphabeta/CD19-depleted stem cell transplant. The receptors derive from a male patient between 10 and 17 years old who had a stem cell transplant for acute myeloid leukemia, so the T cells may come from the graft donor.

The chain recombines TRBV28 with TRBJ2-1; the match to TRBD2 covers 8 bases. Germline lookup yields CDR1 MDHEN and CDR2 SYDVKM. CDR3 length equals 17 residues. J was trimmed by 1 base and V by 2 bases; bases with no gene match: 7. CDR3 loop: CASSLMAGGISYNEQFF. DNA for the CDR3: TGTGCCAGCAGTTTAATGGCGGGAGGTATTTCCTACAATGAGCAGTTCTTC.

The V and J genes are TRBV28 and TRBJ2-3, with TRBD2 as a possible D gene (6 bases). In germline, CDR1 is MDHEN, CDR2 SYDVKM. The CDR3 covers 14 residues. The V gene lost 4 bases and the J gene lost 3 bases, with 11 bases spanning the gap. CDR3 nucleotide sequence: TGTGCCAGCAGTTCGTCACGGGAGACAGATACGCAGTATTTT. Translated, it gives CASSSSRETDTQYF.

The chain is built from TRBV11-2 and TRBJ2-4; D perhaps matches TRBD1 (6 bases). The V gene lost 3 bases and the J gene lost 1 base, with 13 bases spanning the gap. CDR3 length: 16 residues. From germline, CDR1 is SGHAT and CDR2 FQNNGV. The CDR3 region has the DNA TGTGCCAGCAGCTTTTCCGGGACACCCGCCAAAAACATTCAGTACTTC. As protein: CASSFSGTPAKNIQYF.

This clonotype was counted a few times. J is TRBJ2-2 and V is TRBV7-2, with D maybe TRBD2 (6 bases). With 6 bases removed from V and 7 bases from J, the gap between germline ends came to 6 bases. Germline V gene lookup returns CDR1 SGHTA and CDR2 FQGNSA. CDR3 length equals 11 residues. The CDR3 coding sequence is TGTGCCAGCAGGGAGGGCGGGGAGCTGTTTTTT. It translates to CASREGGELFF.

The V gene is TRBV4-1, the J gene TRBJ2-7, with 11 bases fitting TRBD2. Germline lookup yields CDR1 MGHRA and CDR2 YSYEKL. With V trimmed by 3 bases and J by 5 bases, 3 bases remained unmatched. The CDR3 is 14 residues long. This CDR3 reads CASSQRLAGHEQYF. CDR3 bases: TGCGCCAGCAGCCAGCGACTAGCGGGACACGAGCAGTACTTC.

The sample holds a few counts of this clonotype. The gene calls are TRBV7-3 and TRBJ2-3; 11 bases match TRBD2. V dropped 0 bases and J dropped 2; count of bases not matched to a gene: 7. The CDR3 extends over 18 amino acids. From germline, CDR1 is SGHTA and CDR2 FQGTGA. CDR3 DNA sequence: TGTGCCAGCAGCTTAACGAGAATAGCGGGAGGGGACACAGATACGCAGTATTTT. Its protein product is CASSLTRIAGGDTDTQYF.

At least ten counts were recorded for this clonotype. This chain connects TRBV12-3 or TRBV12-4 to TRBJ2-7; D perhaps matches TRBD1 (5 bases). The CDR3 contains 15 residues. V shed 2 bases and J shed 3 bases, with 14 bases lying between them. The CDR3 DNA reads TGTGCCAGCAGTTTAAGGGGTAAAGGCAGCTACGAGCAGTACTTC. Residues: CASSLRGKGSYEQYF.

The rearrangement uses TRBV20-1 and TRBJ2-2, with D maybe TRBD2 (6 bases). The ends were cut back, 6 bases at V and 7 bases at J, with 15 bases in the middle. The CDR3 covers 13 residues. Germline assignment: CDR1 DFQATT and CDR2 SNEGSKA (reference sequence). This CDR3 reads CSARLGAGGELFF. The CDR3 DNA sequence: TGCAGTGCCAGACTAGGGGCGGGCGGGGAGCTGTTTTTT.

This clonotype has just a few counts. The chain recombines TRBV20-1 with TRBJ2-6; D gene ambiguous. CDR1 is DFQATT, CDR2 SNEGSKA, per germline (reference sequence). There are 12 residues in the CDR3. The V and J ends lost 8 bases and 0 bases respectively, with 5 bases between them. DNA of the CDR3: TGCAGTATTGGCTCTGGGGCCAACGTCCTGACTTTC. Amino acid sequence: CSIGSGANVLTF.

This clonotype was seen only a few times. V is TRBV12-3 or TRBV12-4 and J is TRBJ1-2, with D unresolved. The CDR3 contains 14 residues. The ends were cut back, 6 bases at V and 2 bases at J, with 13 bases in the middle. The DNA of the CDR3 is TGTGCCAGCAGCAGACATGGAAAGAACTATGGCTACACCTTC. This translates into CASSRHGKNYGYTF.

This chain connects TRBV6-2 or TRBV6-3 to TRBJ2-5, with D perhaps TRBD1 or TRBD2 (5 bases each). Trimming shortened V by 6 bases and J by 3 bases, and 11 bases separated the two germline ends. Germline V gene sequence: CDR1 MNHEY, CDR2 SVGEGT. This CDR3 has 13 amino acids. The CDR3 region has the DNA TGTGCCAGCAGCCAGGGAGAGAAAGAGACCCAGTACTTC. It codes for CASSQGEKETQYF.

This chain links TRBV7-2 with TRBJ2-3; D not resolved. CDR1 is SGHTA and CDR2 is FQGNSA in the germline V gene. The V end lost 5 bases, the J end lost 11 bases, and 17 bases lay between the germline ends. The CDR3 consists of 13 residues. The chain's CDR3 is CASSISESVRQYF. CDR3 nucleotides: TGTGCCAGCAGCATATCGGAGTCAGTGAGGCAGTATTTT. Full variable domain (rest looked up from reference TRBV7-2 and TRBJ2-3): GAGVSQSPSNKVTEKGKDVELRCDPISGHTALYWYRQSLGQGLEFLIYFQGNSAPDKSGLPSDRFSAERTGGSVSTLTIQRTQQEDSAVYLCASSISESVRQYFGPGTRLTVL.

This clonotype was counted between two and nine times. The V gene is TRBV7-3, the J gene TRBJ2-2; unclear D gene. CDR1 and CDR2 from the germline V gene are SGHTA and FQGTGA. There are 15 residues in the CDR3. Trimming pared 5 bases from V and 6 bases from J, leaving 16 bases between. DNA for the CDR3: TGTGCCAGCAGCCTCCCGGCTAGTAAGGCCGGGGAGCTGTTTTTT. Residues: CASSLPASKAGELFF.

The V and J genes are TRBV14 and TRBJ2-5; D call uncertain. The V gene's germline CDR1 is SGHDN and CDR2 FVKESK. The V and J ends lost 4 bases and 6 bases respectively, with 21 bases between them. The CDR3 loop spans 16 amino acids. Written as DNA, the CDR3 is TGTGCCAGCAGCCGAGGTATCCAAGACCCTCAGCAGACCCAGTACTTC. This codes for CASSRGIQDPQQTQYF.

This clonotype was detected ten times or more. The chain combines TRBV29-1 with TRBJ2-7; 7 bases match TRBD1. The CDR3 is 15 residues long. CDR1 and CDR2 from the germline V gene are SQVTM and ANQGSEA. Trimming removed 3 bases from V and 2 bases from J; junction bases left unmatched: 10. Written as DNA, the CDR3 is TGCAGCGTTGACGGGACACAGGGGCCAACCTACGAGCAGTACTTC. This sequence encodes CSVDGTQGPTYEQYF.

A note on this clonotype: At one of its ends the junction is not consistent with the germline gene, which may arise from a read error. The chain recombines TRBV14 with TRBJ2-7; TRBD1 agrees at 7 bases. This CDR3 region has 15 residues. Germline loops: CDR1 SGHDN, CDR2 FVKESK. Written as DNA, the CDR3 is TGTGGCAGCAGCCAACAACAGGGGAGCTCCTACGAGCAGTACTTC. Its translation: CGSSQQQGSSYEQYF.

This clonotype was seen a few times. This rearrangement joins TRBV15 to TRBJ2-7; 8 positions agree with TRBD2. Trimming took 5 bases from V and 5 from J; bases not matched to a gene: 14. The length of the CDR3 is 16 residues. Germline V gene data show CDR1 as LNHNV and CDR2 as YYDKDF (reference sequence). DNA for the CDR3: TGTGCCACCAGCCCCTACTGGCTAGCGGGCGTCCACGAGCAGTACTTC. Protein: CATSPYWLAGVHEQYF.

This clonotype was found a few times. This sequence joins TRBV19 and TRBJ2-2; TRBD1 agrees at 7 bases. Germline loops: CDR1 LNHDA, CDR2 SQIVND (reference sequence). The CDR3 is made up of 13 amino acids. V gave up 5 bases and J gave up 6 bases; unmatched junction bases: 3. As DNA, the CDR3 is TGTGCCAGTAGTCACAGGGGAGCCGGGGAGCTGTTTTTT. This encodes CASSHRGAGELFF.

V gene TRBV5-5 combines with J gene TRBJ2-1; possibly TRBD1 for D (5 bases). Per germline, CDR1 SGHKS and CDR2 YYEKEE (reference sequence). The CDR3 has 12 residues. Trimming shortened V by 0 bases and J by 15 bases, and 13 bases separated the two germline ends. CDR3 sequence reads: CASSLGTGRMFF. CDR3 in DNA: TGTGCCAGCAGCTTGGGTACAGGTCGGATGTTCTTC.

This clonotype turned up a few times. The V and J genes are TRBV7-3 and TRBJ2-1, with D maybe TRBD1 (6 bases). The V gene lost 5 bases and the J gene lost 2 bases, with 16 bases spanning the gap. Germline V gene lookup returns CDR1 SGHTA and CDR2 FQGTGA. The CDR3 is 16 amino acids. CDR3 sequence: CASSPRTPGAYNEQFF. In nucleotides, the CDR3 is TGTGCCAGCAGCCCCCGGACTCCAGGGGCCTACAATGAGCAGTTCTTC. The full variable domain, in which reference TRBV7-3 and TRBJ2-1 provide the parts outside the CDR3, is GAGVSQTPSNKVTEKGKYVELRCDPISGHTALYWYRQSLGQGPEFLIYFQGTGAADDSGLPNDRFFAVRPEGSVSTLKIQRTERGDSAVYLCASSPRTPGAYNEQFFGPGTRLTVL.